This T cell receptor (beta chain) appears in the sequencing data of a study of cytomegalovirus exposure and HLA in healthy donors. Study-level background: In an earlier analysis, 90 million to 120 million unique TCR beta sequences were found from 150 million to 200 million T cells.

The CDR3 is 13 amino acids. Germline assignment: CDR1 MNHNS and CDR2 SASEGT. V lost 6 bases and J 3 bases, leaving 12 bases between the germline ends. PCR involved 60 Vbeta and 13 Jbeta primers. As processed by the authors: Some 12 million shared chains were among the roughly 78 million unique TCR beta chains that a later analysis counted. Profiling relied on immunoSEQ multiplex PCR, and the TCRdb table lists in-frame clones only, not all of them. V and J calls and clone size are those listed in that table; D and trimming were worked out from the DNA. The sample has roughly 100,000 clones, about 77% seen once. The study's findings and limits: In a later analysis, at a false discovery rate of 0.05, approximately 18,000 TCR beta sequences were associated with HLA alleles. Most TCR sequences were rare, but some public TCRs occurred in many donors.

As to this clone: Its antigen is undetermined.

The receptor was isolated from a woman between 18 and 29 years old in good health and CMV-seropositive. The chain is built from TRBV6-1 and TRBJ2-7, with D perhaps matching TRBD1 (5 bases). Sequenced input: PBMCs. The CDR3 nucleotides are TGTGCCAGCAGCAGACAGACAATCTACGAGCAGTACTTC. Its translation: CASSRQTIYEQYF.